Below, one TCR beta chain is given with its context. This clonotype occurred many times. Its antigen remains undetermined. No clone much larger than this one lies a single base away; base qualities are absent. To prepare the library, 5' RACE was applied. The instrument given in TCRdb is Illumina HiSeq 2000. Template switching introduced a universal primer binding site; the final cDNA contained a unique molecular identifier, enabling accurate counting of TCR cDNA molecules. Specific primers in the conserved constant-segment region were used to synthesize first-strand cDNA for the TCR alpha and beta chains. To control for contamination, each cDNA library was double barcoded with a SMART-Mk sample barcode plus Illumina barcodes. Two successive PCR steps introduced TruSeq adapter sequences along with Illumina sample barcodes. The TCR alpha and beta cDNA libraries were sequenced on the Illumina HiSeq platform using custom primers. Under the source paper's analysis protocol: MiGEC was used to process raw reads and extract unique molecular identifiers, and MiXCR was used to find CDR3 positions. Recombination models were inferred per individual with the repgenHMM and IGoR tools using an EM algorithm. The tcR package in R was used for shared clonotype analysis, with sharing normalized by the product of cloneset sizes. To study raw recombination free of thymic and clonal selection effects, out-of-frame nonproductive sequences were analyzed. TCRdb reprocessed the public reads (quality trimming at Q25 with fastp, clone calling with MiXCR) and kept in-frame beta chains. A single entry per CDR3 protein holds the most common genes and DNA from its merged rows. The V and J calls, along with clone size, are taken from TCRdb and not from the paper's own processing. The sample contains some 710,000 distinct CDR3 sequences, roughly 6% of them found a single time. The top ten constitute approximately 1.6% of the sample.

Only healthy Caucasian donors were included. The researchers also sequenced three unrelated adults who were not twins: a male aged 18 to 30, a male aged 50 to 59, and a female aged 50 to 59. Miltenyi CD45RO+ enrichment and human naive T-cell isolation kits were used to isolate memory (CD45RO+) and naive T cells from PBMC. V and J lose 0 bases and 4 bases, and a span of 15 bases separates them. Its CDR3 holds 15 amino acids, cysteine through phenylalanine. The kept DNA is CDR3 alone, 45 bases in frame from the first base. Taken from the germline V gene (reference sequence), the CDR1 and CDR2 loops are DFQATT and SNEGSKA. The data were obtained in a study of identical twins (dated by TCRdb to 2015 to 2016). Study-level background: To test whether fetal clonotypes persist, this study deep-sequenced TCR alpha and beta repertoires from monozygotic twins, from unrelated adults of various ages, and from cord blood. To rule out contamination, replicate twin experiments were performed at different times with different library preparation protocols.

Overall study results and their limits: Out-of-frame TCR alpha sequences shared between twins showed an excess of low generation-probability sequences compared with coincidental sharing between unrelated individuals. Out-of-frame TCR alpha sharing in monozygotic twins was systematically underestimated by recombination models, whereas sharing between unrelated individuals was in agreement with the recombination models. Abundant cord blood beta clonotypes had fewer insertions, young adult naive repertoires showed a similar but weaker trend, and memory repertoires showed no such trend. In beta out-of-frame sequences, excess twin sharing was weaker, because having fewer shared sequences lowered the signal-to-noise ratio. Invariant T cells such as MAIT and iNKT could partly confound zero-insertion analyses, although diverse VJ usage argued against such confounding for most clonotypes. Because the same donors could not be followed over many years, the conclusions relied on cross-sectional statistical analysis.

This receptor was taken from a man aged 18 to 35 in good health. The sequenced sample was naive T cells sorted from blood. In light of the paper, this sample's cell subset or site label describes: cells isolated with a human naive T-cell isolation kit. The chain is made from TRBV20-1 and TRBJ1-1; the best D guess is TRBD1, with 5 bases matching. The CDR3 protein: CSARDLGRVVTEAFF. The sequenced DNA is TGCAGTGCTAGAGATCTTGGCAGGGTGGTCACTGAAGCTTTCTTT.